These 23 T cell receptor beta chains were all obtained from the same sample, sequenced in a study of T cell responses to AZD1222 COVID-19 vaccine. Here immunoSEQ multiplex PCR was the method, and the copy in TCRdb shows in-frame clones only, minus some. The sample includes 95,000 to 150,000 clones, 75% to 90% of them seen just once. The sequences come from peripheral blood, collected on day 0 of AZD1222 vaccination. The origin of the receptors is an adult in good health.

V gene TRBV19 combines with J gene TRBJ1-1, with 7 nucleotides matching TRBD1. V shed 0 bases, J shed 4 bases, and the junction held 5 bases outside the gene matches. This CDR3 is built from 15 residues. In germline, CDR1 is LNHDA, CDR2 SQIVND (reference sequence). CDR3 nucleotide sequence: TGTGCCAGTAGTATAGAGAAGGGGGCCCTCACTGAAGCTTTCTTT. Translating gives CASSIEKGALTEAFF.

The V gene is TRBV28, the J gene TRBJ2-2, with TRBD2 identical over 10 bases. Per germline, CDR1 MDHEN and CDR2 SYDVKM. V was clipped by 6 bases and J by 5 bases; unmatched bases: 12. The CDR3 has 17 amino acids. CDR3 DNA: TGTGCCAGCAGCCGCGTAGGGGAACTAGCGGGAACCGGGGAGCTGTTTTTT. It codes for CASSRVGELAGTGELFF.

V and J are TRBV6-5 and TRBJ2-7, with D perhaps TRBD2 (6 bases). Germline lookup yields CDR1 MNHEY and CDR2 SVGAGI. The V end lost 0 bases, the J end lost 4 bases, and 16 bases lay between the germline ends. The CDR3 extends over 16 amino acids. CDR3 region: CASSYSTPGVGYEQYF. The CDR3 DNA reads TGTGCCAGCAGTTACTCGACCCCGGGGGTGGGTTACGAGCAGTACTTC.

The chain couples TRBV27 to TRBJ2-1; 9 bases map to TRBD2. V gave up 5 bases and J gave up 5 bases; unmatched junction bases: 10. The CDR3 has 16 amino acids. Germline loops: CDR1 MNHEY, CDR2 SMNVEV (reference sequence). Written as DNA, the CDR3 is TGTGCCAGCAGTCCTCTTCGACTAGCGGTAAACAATGAGCAGTTCTTC. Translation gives CASSPLRLAVNNEQFF.

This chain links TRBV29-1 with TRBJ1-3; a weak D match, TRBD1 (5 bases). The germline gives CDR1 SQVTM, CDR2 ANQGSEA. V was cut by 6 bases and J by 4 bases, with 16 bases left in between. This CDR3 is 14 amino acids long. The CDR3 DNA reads TGCAGCGTCAGCAAAGGGGCGGACGGAAACACCATATATTTT. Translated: CSVSKGADGNTIYF.

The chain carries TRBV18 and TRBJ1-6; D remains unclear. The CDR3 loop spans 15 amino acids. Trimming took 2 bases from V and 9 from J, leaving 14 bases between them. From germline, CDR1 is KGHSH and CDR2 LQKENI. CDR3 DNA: TGTGCCAGCTCACCAGGAACAAATCCAGCTTCACCCCTCCACTTT. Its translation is CASSPGTNPASPLHF.

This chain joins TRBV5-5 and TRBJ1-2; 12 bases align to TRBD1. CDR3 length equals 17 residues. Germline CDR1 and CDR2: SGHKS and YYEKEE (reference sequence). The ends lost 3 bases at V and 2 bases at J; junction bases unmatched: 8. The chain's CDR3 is CASSSRIGTGGNYGYTF. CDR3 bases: TGTGCCAGCAGCTCGAGGATTGGGACAGGGGGCAACTATGGCTACACCTTC.

This CDR3 is CASSLRGYGNTEAFF. The DNA for the CDR3 is TGTGCCAGCAGCCTTAGGGGATACGGGAACACTGAAGCTTTCTTT. This sequence joins TRBV27 and TRBJ1-1, with a tentative D call TRBD1 (5 bases). V gave up 6 bases and J gave up 1 base, with 15 bases separating them. Germline CDR1 MNHEY, CDR2 SMNVEV (reference sequence). CDR3 length equals 15 residues.

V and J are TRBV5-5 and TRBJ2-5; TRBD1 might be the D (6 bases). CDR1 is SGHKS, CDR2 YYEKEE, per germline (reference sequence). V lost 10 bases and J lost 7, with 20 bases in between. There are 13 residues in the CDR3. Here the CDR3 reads CASRQDPGRTQYF. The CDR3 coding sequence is TGTGCCTCCCGACAGGACCCGGGGCGGACCCAGTACTTC. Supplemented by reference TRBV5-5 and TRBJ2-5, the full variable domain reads DAGVTQSPTHLIKTRGQQVTLRCSPISGHKSVSWYQQVLGQGPQFIFQYYEKEERGRGNFPDRFSARQFPNYSSELNVNALLLGDSALYLCASRQDPGRTQYFGPGTRLLVL.

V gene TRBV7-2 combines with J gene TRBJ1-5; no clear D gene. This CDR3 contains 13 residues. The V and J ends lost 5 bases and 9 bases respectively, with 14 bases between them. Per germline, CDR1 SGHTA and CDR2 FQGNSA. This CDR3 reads CASSPRVGPPQHF. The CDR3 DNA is TGTGCCAGCAGCCCTCGTGTTGGGCCGCCCCAGCATTTT.

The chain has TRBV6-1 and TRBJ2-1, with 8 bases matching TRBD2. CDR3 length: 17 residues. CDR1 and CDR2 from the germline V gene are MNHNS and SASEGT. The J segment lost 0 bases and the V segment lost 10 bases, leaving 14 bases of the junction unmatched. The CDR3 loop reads CATIDRTSWGSYNEQFF. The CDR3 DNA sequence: TGTGCCACCATTGACCGGACTAGCTGGGGCTCCTACAATGAGCAGTTCTTC.

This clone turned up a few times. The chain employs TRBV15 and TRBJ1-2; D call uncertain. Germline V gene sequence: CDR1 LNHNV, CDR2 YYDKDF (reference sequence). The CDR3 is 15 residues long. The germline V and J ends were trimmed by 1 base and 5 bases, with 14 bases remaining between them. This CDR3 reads CATSRGESGWYGYTF. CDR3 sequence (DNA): TGTGCCACCAGCAGAGGAGAATCGGGCTGGTATGGCTACACCTTC.

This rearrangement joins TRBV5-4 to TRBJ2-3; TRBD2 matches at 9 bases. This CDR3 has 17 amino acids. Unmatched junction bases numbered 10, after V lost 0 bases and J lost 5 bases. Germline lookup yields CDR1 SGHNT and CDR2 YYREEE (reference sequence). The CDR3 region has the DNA TGTGCCAGCAGCTTGGTCCGGCGGGAGGGCCGGGGAGATACGCAGTATTTT. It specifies CASSLVRREGRGDTQYF.

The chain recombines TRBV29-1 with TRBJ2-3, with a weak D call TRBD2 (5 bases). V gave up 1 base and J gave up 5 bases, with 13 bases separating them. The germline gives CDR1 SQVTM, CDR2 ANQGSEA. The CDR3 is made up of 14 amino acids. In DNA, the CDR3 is TGCAGCGTTGAAGGTGCGCAGGCGGGAGATACGCAGTATTTT. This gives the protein CSVEGAQAGDTQYF.

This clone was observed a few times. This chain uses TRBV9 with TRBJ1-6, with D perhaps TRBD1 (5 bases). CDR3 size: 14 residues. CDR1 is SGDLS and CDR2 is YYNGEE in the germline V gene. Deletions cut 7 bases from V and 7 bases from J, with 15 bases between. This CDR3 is CASGRGGQNSPLHF. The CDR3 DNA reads TGTGCCAGCGGTCGGGGCGGACAAAATTCACCCCTCCACTTT.

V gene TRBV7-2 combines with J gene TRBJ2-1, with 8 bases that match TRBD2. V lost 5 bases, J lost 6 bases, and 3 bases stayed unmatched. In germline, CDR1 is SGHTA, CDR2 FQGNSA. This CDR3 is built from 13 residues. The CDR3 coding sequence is TGTGCCAGCAGCGCGGGACTAGTCAATGAGCAGTTCTTC. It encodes CASSAGLVNEQFF.

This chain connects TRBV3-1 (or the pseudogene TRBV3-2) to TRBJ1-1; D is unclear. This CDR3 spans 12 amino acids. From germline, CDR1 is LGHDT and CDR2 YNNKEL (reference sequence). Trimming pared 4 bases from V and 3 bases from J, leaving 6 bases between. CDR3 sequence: CASSLPHTEAFF. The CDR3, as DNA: TGTGCCAGCAGCCTCCCGCACACTGAAGCTTTCTTT.

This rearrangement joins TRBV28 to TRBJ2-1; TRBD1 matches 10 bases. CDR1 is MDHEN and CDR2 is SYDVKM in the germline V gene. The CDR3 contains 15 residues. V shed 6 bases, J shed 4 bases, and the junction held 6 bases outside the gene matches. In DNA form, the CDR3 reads TGTGCCAGCAGCCCGGGGGGACAGGGGTACAATGAGCAGTTCTTC. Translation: CASSPGGQGYNEQFF.

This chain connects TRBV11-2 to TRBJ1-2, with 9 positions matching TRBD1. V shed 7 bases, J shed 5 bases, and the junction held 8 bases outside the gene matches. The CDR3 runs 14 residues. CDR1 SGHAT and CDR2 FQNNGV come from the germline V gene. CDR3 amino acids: CASIGDRVEYGYTF. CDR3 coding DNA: TGTGCCAGCATCGGGGACAGGGTAGAGTATGGCTACACCTTC.

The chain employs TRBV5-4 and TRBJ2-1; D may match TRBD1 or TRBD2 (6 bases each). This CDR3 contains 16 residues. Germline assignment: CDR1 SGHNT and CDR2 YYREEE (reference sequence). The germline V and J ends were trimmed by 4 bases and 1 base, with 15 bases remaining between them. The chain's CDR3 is CASSDNQGRSYNEQFF. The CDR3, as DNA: TGTGCCAGCAGCGATAACCAGGGGAGGTCCTACAATGAGCAGTTCTTC.

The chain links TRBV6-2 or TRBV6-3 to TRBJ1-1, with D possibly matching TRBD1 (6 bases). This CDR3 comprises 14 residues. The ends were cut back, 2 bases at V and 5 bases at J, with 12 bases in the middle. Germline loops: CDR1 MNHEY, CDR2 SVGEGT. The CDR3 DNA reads TGTGCCAGCAGTTACGGAGGGGGGCTGACTGAAGCTTTCTTT. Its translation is CASSYGGGLTEAFF.

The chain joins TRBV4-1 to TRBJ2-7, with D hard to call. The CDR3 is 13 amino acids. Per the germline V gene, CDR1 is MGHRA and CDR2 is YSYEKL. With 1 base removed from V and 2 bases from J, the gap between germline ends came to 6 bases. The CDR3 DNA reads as TGCGCCAGCAGCCAAGGACCAACCTACGAGCAGTACTTC. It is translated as CASSQGPTYEQYF.

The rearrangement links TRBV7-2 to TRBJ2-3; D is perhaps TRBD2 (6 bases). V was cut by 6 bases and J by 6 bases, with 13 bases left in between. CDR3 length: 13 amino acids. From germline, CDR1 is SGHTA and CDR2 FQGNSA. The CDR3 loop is CASRPTGRDTQYF. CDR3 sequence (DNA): TGTGCCAGCAGACCCACTGGGAGGGATACGCAGTATTTT. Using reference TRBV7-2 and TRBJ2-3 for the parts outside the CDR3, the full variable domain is GAGVSQSPSNKVTEKGKDVELRCDPISGHTALYWYRQSLGQGLEFLIYFQGNSAPDKSGLPSDRFSAERTGGSVSTLTIQRTQQEDSAVYLCASRPTGRDTQYFGPGTRLTVL.